The next 32 T cell receptor beta chains were all read from a single sample in a study of T cells after posttransplantation cyclophosphamide. Some clones are missing from TCRdb's copy, which holds only in-frame ones; the method was immunoSEQ multiplex PCR. The sample carries fewer than 35,000 clones, 75% to 95% recorded once. The naive gate required viable CD3+CD4+ or CD3+CD8+ cells with CCR7+CD45RA+CD45RO-CD95-CD27+CD28+ phenotype. The sequenced sample was naive CD4+ T cells sorted from blood. These receptors came from a man aged 30-40 years in good health and a related stem cell transplant donor.

The V gene is TRBV5-6, the J gene TRBJ1-2, with 9 bases aligning to TRBD1. Germline-derived CDR1 and CDR2 are SGHDT and YYEEEE. There are 14 residues in the CDR3. V was pared by 3 bases and J by 7 bases, with 7 bases of the junction left unmatched. The CDR3 here is CASSSGQGYRGYTF. CDR3 sequence (DNA): TGTGCCAGCAGCTCAGGACAGGGGTATCGTGGCTACACCTTC.

This chain joins TRBV7-2 and TRBJ2-3; 10 positions match TRBD2. The length of the CDR3 is 15 residues. The V segment lost 4 bases and the J segment 4 bases; nucleotides outside the gene matches: 5. Germline V gene data show CDR1 as SGHTA and CDR2 as FQGNSA. CDR3 sequence reads: CASSSLAGVADTQYF. CDR3 DNA sequence: TGTGCCAGCAGCTCGCTAGCGGGGGTCGCAGATACGCAGTATTTT. The variable domain in full, with the rest retrieved from reference TRBV7-2 and TRBJ2-3, is GAGVSQSPSNKVTEKGKDVELRCDPISGHTALYWYRQSLGQGLEFLIYFQGNSAPDKSGLPSDRFSAERTGGSVSTLTIQRTQQEDSAVYLCASSSLAGVADTQYFGPGTRLTVL.

A word on this clone: This CDR3 is also generated by other DNA sequences in the sample. The chain is built from TRBV5-1 and TRBJ1-1; a weak D match, TRBD1 (6 bases). This CDR3 region has 15 residues. Germline CDR1 and CDR2: SGHRS and YFSETQ. V was pared by 0 bases and J by 1 base, with 10 bases between. CDR3 protein: CASSLGGQGNTEAFF. The CDR3 region has the DNA TGCGCCAGCAGCTTGGGGGGGCAAGGGAACACTGAAGCTTTCTTT.

The gene calls are TRBV4-1 and TRBJ2-2, with a possible D match to TRBD2 (5 bases). The CDR3 length is 19 residues. From germline, CDR1 is MGHRA and CDR2 YSYEKL. Trimming removed 2 bases from V and 6 bases from J, with 25 bases in between. In nucleotides, the CDR3 is TGCGCCAGCAGCCAATTACCTAGCCCTCCGGTGCCAAGGGCCGGGGAGCTGTTTTTT. This translates into CASSQLPSPPVPRAGELFF.

The chain has TRBV5-5 and TRBJ1-5, with a weak D call TRBD1 (6 bases). Germline CDR1 reads SGHKS; CDR2 reads YYEKEE (reference sequence). V was shortened by 1 base and J by 4 bases, with 6 bases between the two germline ends. The CDR3 covers 13 residues. CDR3 loop: CASSLTGNQPQHF. The CDR3, as DNA: TGTGCCAGCAGCTTGACAGGGAATCAGCCCCAGCATTTT.

V is TRBV5-8 and J is TRBJ2-1, with a possible D match to TRBD2 (7 bases). Germline values: CDR1 SGHTS, CDR2 YDEGEE. Trimming shortened V by 1 base and J by 2 bases, and 16 bases separated the two germline ends. The CDR3 spans 17 residues. This CDR3 reads CASSLRGGGRAYNEQFF. The CDR3 region has the DNA TGTGCCAGCAGCTTGCGTGGGGGGGGCAGAGCCTACAATGAGCAGTTCTTC.

The CDR3: CASSAWTGDYGYTF. DNA of the CDR3: TGTGCCAGCAGTGCGTGGACAGGGGACTATGGCTACACCTTC. The chain recombines TRBV2 with TRBJ1-2; 9 positions agree with TRBD1. J lost 3 bases, V lost 4 bases, and 3 bases had no gene match. The CDR3 extends over 14 amino acids. Per germline, CDR1 SNHLY and CDR2 FYNNEI. Supplemented by reference TRBV2 and TRBJ1-2, the full variable domain reads EPEVTQTPSHQVTQMGQEVILRCVPISNHLYFYWYRQILGQKVEFLVSFYNNEISEKSEIFDDQFSVERPDGSNFTLKIRSTKLEDSAMYFCASSAWTGDYGYTFGSGTRLTVV.

The chain links TRBV5-4 to TRBJ2-2; 10 nucleotides line up with TRBD1. CDR3 length: 15 residues. CDR1 and CDR2 (germline): SGHNT, YYREEE (reference sequence). The J segment lost 5 bases and the V segment lost 2 bases, leaving 3 bases of the junction unmatched. The CDR3 sequence: CASSFDRGLTGELFF. In DNA, the CDR3 is TGTGCCAGCAGCTTCGACAGGGGGCTTACCGGGGAGCTGTTTTTT.

V usage is TRBV10-3 and J usage is TRBJ1-1; possibly TRBD1 for D (5 bases). Germline CDR1 and CDR2: ENHRY and SYGVKD. The CDR3 runs to 13 residues. V lost 4 bases and J 2 bases, leaving 8 bases between the germline ends. The CDR3 DNA follows: TGTGCCATCAGTGCCAGGGAAAACACTGAAGCTTTCTTT. Its protein product is CAISARENTEAFF.

This clone has a single count. The chain joins TRBV19 to TRBJ1-1, with no clear D. Germline loops: CDR1 LNHDA, CDR2 SQIVND (reference sequence). The V and J ends lost 6 bases and 0 bases respectively, with 11 bases between them. This CDR3 comprises 14 residues. The CDR3 region is CASRRTAMNTEAFF. The CDR3 nucleotides read TGTGCCAGTAGACGAACCGCGATGAACACTGAAGCTTTCTTT.

Details on this clone: The same CDR3 also results from other DNA sequences found in this sample. This sequence joins TRBV7-2 and TRBJ2-3; 7 positions match TRBD2. J lost 1 base, V lost 1 base, and 2 bases had no gene match. The CDR3 sequence is 15 residues long. Germline assignment: CDR1 SGHTA and CDR2 FQGNSA. CDR3 loop: CASSLGAGGTDTQYF. The CDR3 coding sequence is TGTGCCAGCAGCTTAGGGGCGGGGGGCACAGATACGCAGTATTTT.

This clone was seen just once. DNA for the CDR3: TGCGCCAGTAATAGCGGGGGGGCCGCAGATACGCAGTATTTT. Protein product: CASNSGGAADTQYF. V and J are TRBV5-1 and TRBJ2-3; 11 bases are shared with TRBD2. Germline V gene lookup returns CDR1 SGHRS and CDR2 YFSETQ. This CDR3 has 14 amino acids. V gave up 8 bases and J gave up 4 bases; unmatched junction bases: 6.

This clone was detected once. V and J are TRBV19 and TRBJ1-1; 11 bases agree with TRBD1. The CDR3 totals 16 residues. Per germline, CDR1 LNHDA and CDR2 SQIVND (reference sequence). V shed 3 bases, J shed 7 bases, and the junction held 10 bases outside the gene matches. CDR3 residues: CASSIGQGAFPIEAFF. The CDR3 DNA sequence: TGTGCCAGTAGTATTGGACAGGGGGCATTCCCGATTGAAGCTTTCTTT.

The genes are TRBV2 and TRBJ2-1; 12 positions match TRBD2. The CDR3 totals 17 residues. Germline trimming cut 7 bases from V and 0 bases from J; bases unmatched to any gene: 7. Germline V gene lookup returns CDR1 SNHLY and CDR2 FYNNEI. The CDR3 here is CASNLAGGLSSYNEQFF. The CDR3 DNA reads TGTGCCAGCAACCTAGCGGGGGGGCTATCCTCCTACAATGAGCAGTTCTTC.

The rearrangement links TRBV6-1 to TRBJ1-1; D may be TRBD1 (5 bases). The length of the CDR3 is 14 residues. CDR1 and CDR2 from the germline V gene are MNHNS and SASEGT. V shed 8 bases and J shed 5 bases, with 18 bases lying between them. In DNA form, the CDR3 reads TGTGCCAGCGGACCTTTACCCGGGGGGACTGAAGCTTTCTTT. Its translation is CASGPLPGGTEAFF.

The chain recombines TRBV28 with TRBJ1-2; 9 bases are shared with TRBD1. CDR1 and CDR2 (germline): MDHEN, SYDVKM. The junction had 5 bases not matched to a gene; V was cut back by 4 bases and J by 2 bases. The CDR3 consists of 15 residues. DNA for the CDR3: TGTGCCAGCAGTTACCCCGGACAGGGGAACTATGGCTACACCTTC. Protein product: CASSYPGQGNYGYTF.

This rearrangement joins TRBV5-8 to TRBJ1-2, with 12 positions matching TRBD1. The CDR3 length is 15 residues. Trimming removed 3 bases from V and 2 bases from J; junction bases left unmatched: 2. The V gene's germline CDR1 is SGHTS and CDR2 YDEGEE. The CDR3 nucleotides read TGTGCCAGCAGCTCCGGGACAGGGGGCAACTATGGCTACACCTTC. It specifies CASSSGTGGNYGYTF.

This clone came up once. The rearrangement links TRBV4-2 to TRBJ2-7; 7 positions match TRBD2. With 4 bases clipped from V and 2 bases from J, the junction kept 5 bases outside the gene matches. CDR1 LGHNA and CDR2 YNFKEQ come from the germline V gene. The CDR3 sequence is 14 residues long. The CDR3 DNA is TGTGCCAGCAGCCTAGCGGGTTCTGCCTACGAGCAGTACTTC. This codes for CASSLAGSAYEQYF.

The J gene is TRBJ1-2, the V gene TRBV7-2, with a possible D match to TRBD1 (6 bases). Germline CDR1 is SGHTA and CDR2 is FQGNSA. CDR3 length: 16 residues. Between the trimmed V and J ends, which lost 5 bases and 4 bases, there was a span of 20 bases. The CDR3 DNA sequence: TGTGCCAGCAGCCACCGGGACATCCGGCGAGGCTATGGCTACACCTTC. As protein: CASSHRDIRRGYGYTF.

The V and J genes are TRBV7-8 and TRBJ2-1; 9 nucleotides line up with TRBD1. The CDR3 is made up of 17 amino acids. V trimming: 5 bases; J trimming: 3 bases; junction bases outside the gene matches: 11. Germline values: CDR1 SGHVS, CDR2 FQNEAQ. The DNA for the CDR3 is TGTGCCAGCAGCCACCCGGAACGGGACAGGGACTACAATGAGCAGTTCTTC. This translates into CASSHPERDRDYNEQFF. The whole variable domain, remainder taken from reference TRBV7-8 and TRBJ2-1, is GAGVSQSPRYKVAKRGQDVALRCDPISGHVSLFWYQQALGQGPEFLTYFQNEAQLDKSGLPSDRFFAERPEGSVSTLKIQRTQQEDSAVYLCASSHPERDRDYNEQFFGPGTRLTVL.

This chain links TRBV7-9 with TRBJ2-7; 7 bases are a match to TRBD1. Unmatched junction bases numbered 10, after V lost 11 bases and J lost 0 bases. Per germline, CDR1 SEHNR and CDR2 FQNEAQ (reference sequence). The CDR3 loop spans 14 amino acids. CDR3 protein: CAGDNRDSSYEQYF. In nucleotides, the CDR3 is TGTGCCGGGGATAACCGGGACAGCTCCTACGAGCAGTACTTC.

The rearrangement joins TRBV19 to TRBJ1-5, with 7 bases lining up with TRBD1. The CDR3 sequence is 15 residues long. J lost 6 bases, V lost 1 base, and 6 bases had no gene match. Germline V gene sequence: CDR1 LNHDA, CDR2 SQIVND (reference sequence). CDR3 nucleotides: TGTGCCAGTAGTATAGTCCGACAGGGTAGTCAGCCCCAGCATTTT. Translating it yields CASSIVRQGSQPQHF.

This chain links TRBV5-1 with TRBJ1-1; 7 bases align to TRBD1. Per germline, CDR1 SGHRS and CDR2 YFSETQ. V was clipped by 0 bases and J by 3 bases; unmatched bases: 2. The CDR3 contains 14 residues. CDR3 DNA sequence: TGCGCCAGCAGCTTGGGGGACAGCCACACTGAAGCTTTCTTT. This translates into CASSLGDSHTEAFF.

This chain joins TRBV5-5 and TRBJ2-5; D call uncertain. This CDR3 has 11 amino acids. V was cut by 4 bases and J by 5 bases, with 6 bases left in between. CDR1 is SGHKS, CDR2 YYEKEE, per germline (reference sequence). CDR3 protein: CASSREETQYF. CDR3 DNA sequence: TGTGCCAGCAGCCGAGAGGAGACCCAGTACTTC. The whole variable domain, filled in from reference TRBV5-5 and TRBJ2-5, reads DAGVTQSPTHLIKTRGQQVTLRCSPISGHKSVSWYQQVLGQGPQFIFQYYEKEERGRGNFPDRFSARQFPNYSSELNVNALLLGDSALYLCASSREETQYFGPGTRLLVL.

The gene calls are TRBV9 and TRBJ1-2; tentative D call: TRBD1 (6 bases). V was shortened by 0 bases and J by 2 bases, with 11 bases between the two germline ends. The germline gives CDR1 SGDLS, CDR2 YYNGEE. CDR3 length equals 15 residues. CDR3: CASSVGPGANYGYTF. The DNA for the CDR3 is TGTGCCAGCAGCGTAGGTCCAGGGGCAAACTATGGCTACACCTTC.

In DNA form, the CDR3 reads TGTGCCAGCAGTATTAAGGACTCTTATAATTCACCCCTCCACTTT. Translation gives CASSIKDSYNSPLHF. The chain employs TRBV6-6 and TRBJ1-6; no firm D call. The CDR3 is 15 residues long. Trimming left V 5 bases short and J 4 bases short, with 12 bases between. CDR1 and CDR2 from the germline V gene are MNHNY and SVGAGI (reference sequence).

V gene TRBV4-1 combines with J gene TRBJ1-3; 7 nucleotides line up with TRBD1. There are 14 residues in the CDR3. V gave up 2 bases and J gave up 8 bases; unmatched junction bases: 6. CDR1 is MGHRA and CDR2 is YSYEKL in the germline V gene. CDR3 protein: CASSQIQGLHTIYF. CDR3 DNA: TGCGCCAGCAGCCAAATACAGGGGCTGCACACCATATATTTT.

The gene calls are TRBV25-1 and TRBJ2-2; no definite D call. V dropped 4 bases and J dropped 3 bases, with 12 bases sitting between them. The CDR3 covers 15 residues. CDR1 is MGHDK and CDR2 is SYGVNS in the germline V gene. The CDR3 sequence is CASSGFTRDTGELFF. CDR3 sequence (DNA): TGTGCCAGCAGTGGCTTCACTCGGGACACCGGGGAGCTGTTTTTT.

This clone was detected only a few times. The chain links TRBV6-5 to TRBJ1-5; 7 bases align to TRBD1. This CDR3 is 14 amino acids long. CDR1 and CDR2 from the germline V gene are MNHEY and SVGAGI. The junction had 0 bases not matched to a gene; V was cut back by 2 bases and J by 2 bases. The CDR3 reads CASSYDRGNQPQHF. CDR3 sequence (DNA): TGTGCCAGCAGTTACGACAGGGGCAATCAGCCCCAGCATTTT.

This rearrangement joins TRBV18 to TRBJ2-1, with 10 bases aligning to TRBD2. The CDR3 is 16 amino acids. V was pared by 1 base and J by 6 bases, with 6 bases of the junction left unmatched. Germline V CDR1 and CDR2: KGHSH, LQKENI. CDR3 DNA sequence: TGTGCCAGCTCACCACTTCCACTAGCGGGGAGCAATGAGCAGTTCTTC. Translating gives CASSPLPLAGSNEQFF.

The chain uses TRBV28 and TRBJ2-2; no clear D gene. The germline V gene encodes CDR1 MDHEN and CDR2 SYDVKM. The CDR3 totals 13 residues. The V end was cut by 5 bases, the J end by 7 bases, with 11 bases between. The CDR3 sequence: CASSPRLFGELFF. CDR3 nucleotides: TGTGCCAGCAGTCCGAGGTTGTTCGGGGAGCTGTTTTTT.

This clone came up a few times. The V and J genes are TRBV6-1 and TRBJ1-5; D uncertain. This CDR3 is built from 15 residues. The germline V gene encodes CDR1 MNHNS and CDR2 SASEGT. Trimming shortened V by 7 bases and J by 2 bases, and 15 bases separated the two germline ends. The chain's CDR3 is CASNPRESGNQPQHF. DNA for the CDR3: TGTGCCAGCAATCCGAGGGAGAGCGGCAATCAGCCCCAGCATTTT.